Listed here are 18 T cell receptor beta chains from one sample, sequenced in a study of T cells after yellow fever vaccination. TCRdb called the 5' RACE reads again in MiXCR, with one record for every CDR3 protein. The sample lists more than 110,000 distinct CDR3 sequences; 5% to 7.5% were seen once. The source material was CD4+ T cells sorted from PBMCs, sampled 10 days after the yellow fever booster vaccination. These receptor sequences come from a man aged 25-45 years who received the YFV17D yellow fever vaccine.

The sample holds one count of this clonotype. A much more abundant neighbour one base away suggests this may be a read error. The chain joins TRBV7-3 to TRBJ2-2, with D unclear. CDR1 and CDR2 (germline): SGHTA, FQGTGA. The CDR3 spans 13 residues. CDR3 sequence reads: CASSPQNIGELFF. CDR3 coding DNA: TGTGCCAGCAGCCCCCAGAACATCGGGGAGCTGTTTTTT.

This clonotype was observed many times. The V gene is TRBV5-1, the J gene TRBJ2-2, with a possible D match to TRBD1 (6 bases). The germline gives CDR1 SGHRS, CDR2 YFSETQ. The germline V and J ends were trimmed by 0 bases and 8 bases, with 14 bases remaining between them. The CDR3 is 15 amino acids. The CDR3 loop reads CASSLGDDRRGELFF. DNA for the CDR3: TGCGCCAGCAGCTTGGGTGACGACAGGCGGGGGGAGCTGTTTTTT.

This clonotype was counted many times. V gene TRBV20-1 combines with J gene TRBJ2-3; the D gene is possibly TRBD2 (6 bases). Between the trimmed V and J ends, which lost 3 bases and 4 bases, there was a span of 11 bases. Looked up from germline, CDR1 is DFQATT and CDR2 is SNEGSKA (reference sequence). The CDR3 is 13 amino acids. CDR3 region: CSARSSGADTQYF. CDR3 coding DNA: TGCAGTGCTAGGAGTAGCGGAGCAGATACGCAGTATTTT.

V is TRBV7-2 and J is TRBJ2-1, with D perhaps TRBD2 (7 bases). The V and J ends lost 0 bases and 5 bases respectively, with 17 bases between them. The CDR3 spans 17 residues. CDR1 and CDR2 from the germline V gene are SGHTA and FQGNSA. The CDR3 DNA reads TGTGCCAGCAGCTTAGCGAGGGACAACAGCGGGAACAATGAGCAGTTCTTC. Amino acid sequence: CASSLARDNSGNNEQFF. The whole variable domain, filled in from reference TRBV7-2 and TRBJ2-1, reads GAGVSQSPSNKVTEKGKDVELRCDPISGHTALYWYRQSLGQGLEFLIYFQGNSAPDKSGLPSDRFSAERTGGSVSTLTIQRTQQEDSAVYLCASSLARDNSGNNEQFFGPGTRLTVL.

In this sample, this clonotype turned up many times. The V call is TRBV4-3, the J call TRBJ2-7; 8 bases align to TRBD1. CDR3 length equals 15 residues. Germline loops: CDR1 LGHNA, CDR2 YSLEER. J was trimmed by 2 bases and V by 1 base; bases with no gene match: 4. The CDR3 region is CASSQGQGMAYEQYF. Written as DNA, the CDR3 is TGCGCCAGCAGCCAAGGACAGGGGATGGCCTACGAGCAGTACTTC.

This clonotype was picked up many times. CDR3 in DNA: TGTGCCAGCAGCCAGGGACTGGCGGGAGAGCAGTACTTC. Encoded protein: CASSQGLAGEQYF. V and J are TRBV14 and TRBJ2-7; possibly TRBD2 for D (6 bases). The CDR3 is 13 amino acids. The germline V gene has CDR1 SGHDN and CDR2 FVKESK. Trimming removed 3 bases at V and 7 bases at J, with 13 bases between. Full variable domain (remainder filled in from reference TRBV14 and TRBJ2-7): EAGVTQFPSHSVIEKGQTVTLRCDPISGHDNLYWYRRVMGKEIKFLLHFVKESKQDESGMPNNRFLAERTGGTYSTLKVQPAELEDSGVYFCASSQGLAGEQYFGPGTRLTVT.

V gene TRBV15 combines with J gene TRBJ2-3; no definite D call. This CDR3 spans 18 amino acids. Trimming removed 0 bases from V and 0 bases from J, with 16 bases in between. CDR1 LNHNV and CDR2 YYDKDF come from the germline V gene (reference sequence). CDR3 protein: CATSRDNRPETSTDTQYF. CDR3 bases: TGTGCCACCAGCAGAGATAATCGCCCGGAAACTAGCACAGATACGCAGTATTTT.

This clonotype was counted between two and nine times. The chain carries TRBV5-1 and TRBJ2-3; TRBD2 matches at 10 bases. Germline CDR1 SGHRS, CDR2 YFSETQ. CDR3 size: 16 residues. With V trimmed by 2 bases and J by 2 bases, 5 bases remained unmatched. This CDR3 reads CASSFGLAESTDTQYF. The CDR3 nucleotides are TGCGCCAGCAGCTTCGGACTAGCGGAGTCCACAGATACGCAGTATTTT. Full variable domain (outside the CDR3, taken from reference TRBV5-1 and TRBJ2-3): KAGVTQTPRYLIKTRGQQVTLSCSPISGHRSVSWYQQTPGQGLQFLFEYFSETQRNKGNFPGRFSGRQFSNSRSEMNVSTLELGDSALYLCASSFGLAESTDTQYFGPGTRLTVL.

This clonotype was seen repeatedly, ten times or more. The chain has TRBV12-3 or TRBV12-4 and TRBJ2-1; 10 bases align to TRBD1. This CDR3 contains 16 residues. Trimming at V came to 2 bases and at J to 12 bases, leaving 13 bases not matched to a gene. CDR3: CASSLFGTGDFAVQFF. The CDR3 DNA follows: TGTGCCAGCAGTTTATTCGGGACAGGGGACTTCGCGGTGCAGTTCTTC.

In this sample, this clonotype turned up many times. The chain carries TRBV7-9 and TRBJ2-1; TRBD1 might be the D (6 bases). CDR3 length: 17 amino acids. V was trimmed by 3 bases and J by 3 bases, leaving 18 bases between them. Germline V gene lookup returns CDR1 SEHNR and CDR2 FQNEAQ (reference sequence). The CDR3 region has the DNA TGTGCCAGCAGCTTCGCCAAGGAACAGGGAGACTACAATGAGCAGTTCTTC. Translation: CASSFAKEQGDYNEQFF.

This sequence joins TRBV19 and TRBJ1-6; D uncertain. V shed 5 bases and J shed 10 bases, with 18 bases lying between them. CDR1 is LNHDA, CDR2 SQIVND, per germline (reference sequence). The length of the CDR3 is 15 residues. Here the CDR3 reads CASSWQAIRKSPLHF. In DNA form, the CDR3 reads TGTGCCAGTAGTTGGCAGGCCATTCGCAAGTCACCCCTCCACTTT.

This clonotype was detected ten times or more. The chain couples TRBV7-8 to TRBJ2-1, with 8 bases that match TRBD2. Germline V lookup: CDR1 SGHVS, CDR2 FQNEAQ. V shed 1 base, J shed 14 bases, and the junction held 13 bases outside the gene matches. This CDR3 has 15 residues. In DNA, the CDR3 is TGTGCCAGCAGCTTAGTGTCTAGCGGGTCCCCGCGGGAGTTCTTC. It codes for CASSLVSSGSPREFF.

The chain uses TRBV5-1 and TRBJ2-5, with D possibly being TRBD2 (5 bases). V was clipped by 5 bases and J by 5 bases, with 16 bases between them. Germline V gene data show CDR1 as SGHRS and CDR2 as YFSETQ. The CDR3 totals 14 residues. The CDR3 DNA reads TGCGCCAGCAGTCAACGGGGAGCCGGGGAGACCCAGTACTTC. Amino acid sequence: CASSQRGAGETQYF.

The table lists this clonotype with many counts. CDR3 residues: CASSRDGGPDTEAFF. CDR3 DNA: TGCGCCAGCAGCCGGGACGGTGGTCCGGACACTGAAGCTTTCTTT. The genes are TRBV5-1 and TRBJ1-1, with D possibly being TRBD1 (5 bases). Trimming shortened V by 4 bases and J by 3 bases, and 16 bases separated the two germline ends. The CDR3 contains 15 residues. Germline V gene lookup returns CDR1 SGHRS and CDR2 YFSETQ. The full variable domain, completed using reference TRBV5-1 and TRBJ1-1, is KAGVTQTPRYLIKTRGQQVTLSCSPISGHRSVSWYQQTPGQGLQFLFEYFSETQRNKGNFPGRFSGRQFSNSRSEMNVSTLELGDSALYLCASSRDGGPDTEAFFGQGTRLTVV.

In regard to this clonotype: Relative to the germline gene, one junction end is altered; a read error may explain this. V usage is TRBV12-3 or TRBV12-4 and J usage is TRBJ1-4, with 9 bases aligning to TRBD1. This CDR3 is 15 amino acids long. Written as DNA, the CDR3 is TGTGCCAGCAGATTAGGGGACAGGGCAGGAGAAAAACTGTTTTTT. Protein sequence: CASRLGDRAGEKLFF.

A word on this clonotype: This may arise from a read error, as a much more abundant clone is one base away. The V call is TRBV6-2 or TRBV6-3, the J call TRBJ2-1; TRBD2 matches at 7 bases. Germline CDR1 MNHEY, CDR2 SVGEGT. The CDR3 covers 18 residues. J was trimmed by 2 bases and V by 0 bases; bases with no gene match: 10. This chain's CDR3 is CASSYSRTRGSPYNEQFF. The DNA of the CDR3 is TGTGCCAGCAGTTACTCCAGGACTCGCGGGAGTCCCTACAATGAGCAGTTCTTC.

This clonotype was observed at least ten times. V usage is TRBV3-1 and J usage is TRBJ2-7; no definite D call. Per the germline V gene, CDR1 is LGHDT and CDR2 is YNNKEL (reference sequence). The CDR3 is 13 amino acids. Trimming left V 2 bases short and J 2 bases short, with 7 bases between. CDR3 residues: CASSQLDTYEQYF. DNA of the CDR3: TGTGCCAGCAGCCAATTGGATACCTACGAGCAGTACTTC.

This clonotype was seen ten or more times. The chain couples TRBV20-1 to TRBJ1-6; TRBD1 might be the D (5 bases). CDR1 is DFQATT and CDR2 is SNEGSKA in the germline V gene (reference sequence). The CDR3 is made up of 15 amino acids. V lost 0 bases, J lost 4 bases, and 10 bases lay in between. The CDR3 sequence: CSARDLGAYNSPLHF. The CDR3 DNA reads TGCAGTGCTAGAGATCTAGGGGCTTATAATTCACCCCTCCACTTT.